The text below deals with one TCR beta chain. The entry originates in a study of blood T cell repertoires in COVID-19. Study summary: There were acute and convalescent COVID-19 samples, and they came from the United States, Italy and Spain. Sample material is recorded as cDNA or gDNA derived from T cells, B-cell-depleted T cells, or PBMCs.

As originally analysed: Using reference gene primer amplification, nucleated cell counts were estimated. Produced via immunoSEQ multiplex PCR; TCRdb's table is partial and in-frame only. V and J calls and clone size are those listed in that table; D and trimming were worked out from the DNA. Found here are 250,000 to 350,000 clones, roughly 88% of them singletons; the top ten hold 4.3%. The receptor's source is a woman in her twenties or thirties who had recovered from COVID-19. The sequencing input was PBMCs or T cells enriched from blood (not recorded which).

DNA for the CDR3: TGCGCCAGCAGCTTGACTTCCGGGACAGGAACTAATGAGCAGTTCTTC. Protein product: CASSLTSGTGTNEQFF. The chain combines TRBV5-1 with TRBJ2-1; TRBD1 agrees at 8 bases. The trim removed 1 base at V and 7 bases at J, leaving 10 bases unmatched. Germline V gives CDR1 SGHRS, CDR2 YFSETQ. The length of the CDR3 is 16 residues. The full variable domain, in which reference TRBV5-1 and TRBJ2-1 provide the parts outside the CDR3, is KAGVTQTPRYLIKTRGQQVTLSCSPISGHRSVSWYQQTPGQGLQFLFEYFSETQRNKGNFPGRFSGRQFSNSRSEMNVSTLELGDSALYLCASSLTSGTGTNEQFFGPGTRLTVL.